This entry describes one TCR beta chain. No cognate antigen has been identified for it. Base-call qualities are not available, and no considerably larger clone is one nucleotide away. The source of the sample is a study of control samples from healthy donors and cancer patients (dated by TCRdb to the early 2020s). The germline V gene specifies MNHNS as CDR1 and SASEGT as CDR2. Cut back by 2 bases and 3 bases, the V and J ends lie 5 bases apart. Inclusive of the bounding cysteine and phenylalanine, the CDR3 is 12 residues long. Only the CDR3 region is kept as DNA, spanning 36 bases read in frame from base 1. The library was obtained by the immunoSEQ multiplex PCR assay. Held by TCRdb, this immuneACCESS table contains in-frame sequences only and omits some clones. Under half of the omission traces to an unresolved V gene where checked; the cause of the rest is unknown. The sample table holds 120,000 to 150,000 clones, of which 80% to 95% were seen once. The top ten clonotypes cover under 4% of the sample.

The chain links TRBV6-1 with TRBJ2-7; no D segment can be confidently identified. This TCR was recovered from a man under 40 in good health. Sequenced sample: blood. In nucleotide form, the sequence is TGTGCCAGCAGTGAAATGATCTACGAGCAGTACTTC. Its protein product is CASSEMIYEQYF.